This TCR beta chain was captured by sequencing in a study of early T cells in non-severe SARS-CoV-2 infection. Overall study: Sequencing was performed on bulk RNA from unsorted whole blood, leaving chains unpaired. Study-level results: The VDJdb matching leaned toward anti-spike CD8 responses and overlooked private and CD4 specificities.

CDR3 size: 12 residues. The V end lost 6 bases, the J end lost 11 bases, and 13 bases lay between the germline ends. In the case of this clonotype: The antigen is not known.

Molecules of cDNA were individually given unique molecular identifiers that were attached to them. TCRdb processed the 5' RACE reads anew with MiXCR; each CDR3 protein has one entry. The sample gives about 66,000 distinct CDR3 sequences, 18% of which show up once; approximately 9% is in the top ten. The sample here was whole blood, taken at baseline. This sequence was found in an adult who was a healthcare worker with PCR-confirmed SARS-CoV-2 infection or an uninfected control (not recorded which). The rearrangement links TRBV12-3 or TRBV12-4 to TRBJ1-4, with D perhaps TRBD1 (6 bases). DNA of the CDR3: TGTGCCAGCAGAACAGGGTTAGGGAAACTGTTTTTT. As protein: CASRTGLGKLFF.